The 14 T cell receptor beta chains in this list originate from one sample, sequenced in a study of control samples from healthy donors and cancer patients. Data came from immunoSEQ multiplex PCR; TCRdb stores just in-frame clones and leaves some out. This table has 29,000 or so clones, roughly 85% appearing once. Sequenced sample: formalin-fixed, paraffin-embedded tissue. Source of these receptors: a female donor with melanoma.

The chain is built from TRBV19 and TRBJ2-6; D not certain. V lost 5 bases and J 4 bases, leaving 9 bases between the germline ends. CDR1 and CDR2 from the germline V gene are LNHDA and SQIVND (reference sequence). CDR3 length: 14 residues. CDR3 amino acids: CASSPQLGANVLTF. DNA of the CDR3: TGTGCCAGTAGTCCCCAGCTCGGGGCCAACGTCCTGACTTTC.

The CDR3 sequence: CASSSLVNEQFF. The CDR3 DNA follows: TGTGCCAGCAGCTCTTTAGTAAATGAGCAGTTCTTC. J is TRBJ2-1 and V is TRBV5-8, with D hard to call. The germline V gene has CDR1 SGHTS and CDR2 YDEGEE. CDR3 length: 12 residues. Trimming stripped 3 bases from V and 7 bases from J, with 8 bases between.

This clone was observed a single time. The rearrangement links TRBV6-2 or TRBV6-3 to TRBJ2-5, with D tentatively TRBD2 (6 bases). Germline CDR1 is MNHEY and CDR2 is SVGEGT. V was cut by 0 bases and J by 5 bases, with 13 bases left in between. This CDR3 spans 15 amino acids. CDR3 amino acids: CASSYSTTSLETQYF. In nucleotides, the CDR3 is TGTGCCAGCAGTTACTCGACTACTAGCTTGGAGACCCAGTACTTC.

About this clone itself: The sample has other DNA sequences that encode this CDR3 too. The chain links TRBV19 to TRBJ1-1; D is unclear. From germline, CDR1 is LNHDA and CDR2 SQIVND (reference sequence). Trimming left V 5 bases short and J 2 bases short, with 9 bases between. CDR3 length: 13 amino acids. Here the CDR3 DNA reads TGTGCCAGTAGTGAGTCCCTTAACACTGAAGCTTTCTTT. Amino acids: CASSESLNTEAFF.

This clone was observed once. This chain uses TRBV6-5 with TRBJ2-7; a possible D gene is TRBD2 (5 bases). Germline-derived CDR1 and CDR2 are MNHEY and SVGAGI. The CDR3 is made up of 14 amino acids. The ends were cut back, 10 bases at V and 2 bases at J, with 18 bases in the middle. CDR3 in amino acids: CATLARDPTYEQYF. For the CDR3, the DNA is TGTGCCACTCTGGCCCGGGATCCGACCTACGAGCAGTACTTC.

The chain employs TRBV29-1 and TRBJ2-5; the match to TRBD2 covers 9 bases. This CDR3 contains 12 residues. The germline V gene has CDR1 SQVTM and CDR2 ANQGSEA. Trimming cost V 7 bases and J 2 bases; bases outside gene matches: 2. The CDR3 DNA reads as TGCAGCGCCCTAGCGGGGCAAGAGACCCAGTACTTC. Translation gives CSALAGQETQYF.

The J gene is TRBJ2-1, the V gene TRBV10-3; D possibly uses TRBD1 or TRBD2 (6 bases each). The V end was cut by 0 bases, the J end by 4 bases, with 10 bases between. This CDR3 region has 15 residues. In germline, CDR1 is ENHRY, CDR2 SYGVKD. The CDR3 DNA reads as TGTGCCATCAGTGAGTCCGGGGGCGAATACAATGAGCAGTTCTTC. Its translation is CAISESGGEYNEQFF.

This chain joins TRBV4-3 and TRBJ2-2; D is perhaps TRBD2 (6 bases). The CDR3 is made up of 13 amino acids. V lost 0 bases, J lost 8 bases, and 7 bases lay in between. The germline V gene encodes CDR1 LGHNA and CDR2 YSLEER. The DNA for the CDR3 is TGCGCCAGCAGCCAAGAGGGGGGTGGGGAGCTGTTTTTT. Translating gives CASSQEGGGELFF.

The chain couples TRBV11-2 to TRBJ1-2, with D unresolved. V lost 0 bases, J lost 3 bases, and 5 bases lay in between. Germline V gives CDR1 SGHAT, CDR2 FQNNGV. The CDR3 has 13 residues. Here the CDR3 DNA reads TGTGCCAGCAGCTTAGATCGCCACTATGGCTACACCTTC. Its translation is CASSLDRHYGYTF.

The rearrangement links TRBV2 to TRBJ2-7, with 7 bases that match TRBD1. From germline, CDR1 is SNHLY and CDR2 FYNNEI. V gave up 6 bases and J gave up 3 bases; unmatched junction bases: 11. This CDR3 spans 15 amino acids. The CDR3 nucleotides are TGTGCCAGCAGACAGAGGGGGCCATCAGACTACGAGCAGTACTTC. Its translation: CASRQRGPSDYEQYF.

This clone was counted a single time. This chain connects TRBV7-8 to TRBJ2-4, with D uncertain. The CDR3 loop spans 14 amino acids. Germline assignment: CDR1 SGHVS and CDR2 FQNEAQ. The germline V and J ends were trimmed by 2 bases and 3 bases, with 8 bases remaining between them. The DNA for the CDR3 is TGTGCCAGCAGCTTAATCGGCAGCAAAAACATTCAGTACTTC. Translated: CASSLIGSKNIQYF.

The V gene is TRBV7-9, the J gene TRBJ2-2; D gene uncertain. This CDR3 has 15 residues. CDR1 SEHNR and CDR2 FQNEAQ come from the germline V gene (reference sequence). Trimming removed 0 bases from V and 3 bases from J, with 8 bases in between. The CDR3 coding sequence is TGTGCCAGCAGCTTAGCGGTCGGGCACACCGGGGAGCTGTTTTTT. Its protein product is CASSLAVGHTGELFF.

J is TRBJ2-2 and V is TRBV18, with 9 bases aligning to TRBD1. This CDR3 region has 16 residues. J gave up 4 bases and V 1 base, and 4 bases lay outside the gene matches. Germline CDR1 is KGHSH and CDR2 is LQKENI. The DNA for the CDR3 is TGTGCCAGCTCACCACGACCGGGACAGGGCACCGGGGAGCTGTTTTTT. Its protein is CASSPRPGQGTGELFF.

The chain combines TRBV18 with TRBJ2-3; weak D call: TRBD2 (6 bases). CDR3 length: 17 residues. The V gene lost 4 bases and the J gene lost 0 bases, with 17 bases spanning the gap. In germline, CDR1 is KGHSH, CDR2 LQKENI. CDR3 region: CASSRFSEGGSTDTQYF. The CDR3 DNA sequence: TGTGCCAGCTCACGTTTCAGTGAGGGAGGTAGCACAGATACGCAGTATTTT.